What follows are 23 T cell receptor beta chains derived from one specimen sequenced in a study of cytomegalovirus exposure and HLA in healthy donors. 60 Vbeta and 13 Jbeta primers were used in PCR. Assay: immunoSEQ multiplex PCR; the TCRdb copy retains only in-frame clones and omits some. The sample contains about 170,000 clones, roughly 80% of which appear only once. Sequencing was performed on PBMCs. The receptor set was obtained from a male donor in good health and CMV-seronegative.

The chain carries TRBV11-2 and TRBJ2-7; D gene uncertain. V was cut by 3 bases and J by 0 bases, with 9 bases left in between. Germline loops: CDR1 SGHAT, CDR2 FQNNGV. This CDR3 spans 14 amino acids. CDR3 amino acids: CASSFGANSYEQYF. CDR3 coding DNA: TGTGCCAGCAGCTTTGGAGCGAACTCCTACGAGCAGTACTTC.

The chain joins TRBV7-2 to TRBJ1-5; 7 bases match TRBD1. The CDR3 runs 17 residues. The germline V gene encodes CDR1 SGHTA and CDR2 FQGNSA. V was clipped by 6 bases and J by 0 bases; unmatched bases: 11. This chain's CDR3 is CASSDTLGQSSNQPQHF. The CDR3 DNA reads TGTGCCAGCAGTGATACTTTGGGACAGAGTAGCAATCAGCCCCAGCATTTT.

The chain carries TRBV4-3 and TRBJ2-5, with 9 nucleotides matching TRBD2. The CDR3 extends over 16 amino acids. The V and J ends lost 0 bases and 2 bases, in that order; junction bases with no gene match: 4. The germline V gene has CDR1 LGHNA and CDR2 YSLEER. The CDR3 DNA sequence: TGCGCCAGCAGCCAAGATCTCGCGGGAGGGCAAGAGACCCAGTACTTC. This sequence encodes CASSQDLAGGQETQYF.

V is TRBV21-1 and J is TRBJ2-7; TRBD1, the D gene given by the table, was not confirmed from the DNA. TRBV21-1 is assigned pseudogene status. This CDR3 is 13 amino acids long. The CDR3, as DNA: TGTGCCAGCAGCAAAGCAGGACAGGGGGAGGGGTACTTC. It codes for CASSKAGQGEGYF.

The chain couples TRBV7-9 to TRBJ1-2; perhaps TRBD1 as D (5 bases). V was clipped by 4 bases and J by 4 bases, with 13 bases between them. Germline values: CDR1 SEHNR, CDR2 FQNEAQ (reference sequence). The CDR3 is 14 amino acids. CDR3 DNA: TGTGCCAGCAGCTCGGAGGGACTTAGCTATGGCTACACCTTC. This translates into CASSSEGLSYGYTF.

The chain couples TRBV19 to TRBJ2-3, with 8 bases matching TRBD1. The germline gives CDR1 LNHDA, CDR2 SQIVND (reference sequence). J gave up 3 bases and V 6 bases, and 5 bases lay outside the gene matches. The CDR3 consists of 14 residues. The CDR3 reads CASSPGGRTDTQYF. CDR3 bases: TGTGCCAGTAGCCCAGGGGGCCGAACAGATACGCAGTATTTT.

This clone has more than one count but fewer than ten. The chain uses TRBV6-5 and TRBJ1-1, with 7 bases that match TRBD1. Germline lookup yields CDR1 MNHEY and CDR2 SVGAGI. This CDR3 is 13 amino acids long. V lost 5 bases, J lost 6 bases, and 6 bases stayed unmatched. The CDR3 DNA sequence: TGTGCCAGCAGTCCCGCGACAGGGCCTGAAGCTTTCTTT. It specifies CASSPATGPEAFF.

The chain carries TRBV9 and TRBJ2-3; 13 positions agree with TRBD2. The CDR3 sequence is 17 residues long. Trimming took 0 bases from V and 3 from J; bases not matched to a gene: 4. The germline V gene has CDR1 SGDLS and CDR2 YYNGEE. The CDR3 sequence is CASSVEGTSGVTDTQYF. CDR3 bases: TGTGCCAGCAGCGTAGAGGGGACTAGCGGGGTAACAGATACGCAGTATTTT.

The chain links TRBV2 to TRBJ1-5, with 8 bases lining up with TRBD1. V lost 3 bases, J lost 2 bases, and 3 bases stayed unmatched. This CDR3 contains 15 residues. Germline V gives CDR1 SNHLY, CDR2 FYNNEI. The CDR3 bases are TGTGCCAGCAGTGAGCCGGGACAGGGCAATCAGCCCCAGCATTTT. Protein product: CASSEPGQGNQPQHF.

The chain joins TRBV5-7 to TRBJ1-2; TRBD1 matches 7 bases. TRBV5-7 is reported as an ORF; its role is uncertain. This CDR3 spans 13 amino acids. V shed 4 bases, J shed 4 bases, and the junction held 4 bases outside the gene matches. In DNA form, the CDR3 reads TGTGCCAGCAGCCTGGACAGGACCTATGGCTACACCTTC. Translation gives CASSLDRTYGYTF.

This chain joins TRBV7-2 and TRBJ2-3; 10 bases are shared with TRBD2. J gave up 4 bases and V 1 base, and 5 bases lay outside the gene matches. The CDR3 spans 16 residues. Germline V CDR1 and CDR2: SGHTA, FQGNSA. The CDR3 DNA sequence: TGTGCCAGCAGCTTAGGAGCGGGAGGGCCTGCAGATACGCAGTATTTT. This codes for CASSLGAGGPADTQYF.

The V call is TRBV28, the J call TRBJ1-1; D might be TRBD1 (5 bases). Germline V lookup: CDR1 MDHEN, CDR2 SYDVKM. This CDR3 region has 14 residues. Trimming took 5 bases from V and 4 from J, leaving 14 bases between them. CDR3 DNA: TGTGCCAGCAGTCTCTATCGGGGGAGCACTGAAGCTTTCTTT. This gives the protein CASSLYRGSTEAFF. Based on the CDR3 plus reference TRBV28 and TRBJ1-1, the full variable domain is DVKVTQSSRYLVKRTGEKVFLECVQDMDHENMFWYRQDPGLGLRLIYFSYDVKMKEKGDIPEGYSVSREKKERFSLILESASTNQTSMYLCASSLYRGSTEAFFGQGTRLTVV.

The rearrangement joins TRBV19 to TRBJ2-5; weak D call: TRBD1 (5 bases). This CDR3 has 13 amino acids. The germline CDR1 and CDR2 sequences are LNHDA and SQIVND (reference sequence). Trimming left V 6 bases short and J 2 bases short, with 10 bases between. The CDR3 region has the DNA TGTGCCAGTAGGAGAGACAGACAAGAGACCCAGTACTTC. It codes for CASRRDRQETQYF. The full variable domain, with the rest looked up from reference TRBV19 and TRBJ2-5, is DGGITQSPKYLFRKEGQNVTLSCEQNLNHDAMYWYRQDPGQGLRLIYYSQIVNDFQKGDIAEGYSVSREKKESFPLTVTSAQKNPTAFYLCASRRDRQETQYFGPGTRLLVL.

V usage is TRBV18 and J usage is TRBJ1-2; tentatively, D is TRBD1 (6 bases). Germline CDR1 reads KGHSH; CDR2 reads LQKENI. The CDR3 totals 15 residues. V lost 3 bases and J lost 1, with 12 bases in between. CDR3 bases: TGTGCCAGCTCACCCGCAAGACAGGATAACTATGGCTACACCTTC. Its translation is CASSPARQDNYGYTF.

This clone came up a few times. The chain carries TRBV6-5 and TRBJ1-4, with 7 bases matching TRBD1. CDR1 MNHEY and CDR2 SVGAGI come from the germline V gene. This CDR3 spans 14 amino acids. With 2 bases clipped from V and 6 bases from J, the junction kept 3 bases outside the gene matches. The CDR3 nucleotides read TGTGCCAGCAGTTACGCGACAGGGCATGAAAAACTGTTTTTT. This encodes CASSYATGHEKLFF.

The rearrangement uses TRBV28 and TRBJ1-3, with D possibly matching TRBD1 (5 bases). Looked up from germline, CDR1 is MDHEN and CDR2 is SYDVKM. The CDR3 runs to 15 residues. V was trimmed by 7 bases and J by 0 bases, leaving 13 bases between them. This CDR3 is CASTGRRGSGNTIYF. The CDR3 DNA is TGTGCCAGCACAGGACGGAGGGGCTCTGGAAACACCATATATTTT.

The rearrangement uses TRBV6-6 and TRBJ2-1; 8 nucleotides match TRBD2. This CDR3 comprises 16 residues. CDR1 is MNHNY and CDR2 is SVGAGI in the germline V gene (reference sequence). V lost 0 bases and J lost 3; bases outside the gene matches: 4. CDR3 bases: TGTGCCAGCAGTTACTCGAGCCTAGCGGGCTACAATGAGCAGTTCTTC. As protein: CASSYSSLAGYNEQFF.

The sample holds one count of this clone. The CDR3 DNA is TGTGCCAGCAGCTTGTTCAGCGGGGTCAAAAACATTCAGTACTTC. Its protein product is CASSLFSGVKNIQYF. V is TRBV5-6 and J is TRBJ2-4, with 7 bases fitting TRBD2. J lost 3 bases, V lost 1 base, and 4 bases had no gene match. Germline assignment: CDR1 SGHDT and CDR2 YYEEEE. This CDR3 has 15 amino acids.

This clone was observed a handful of times. This chain connects TRBV12-5 to TRBJ2-2; 10 positions match TRBD2. Germline assignment: CDR1 LGHNT and CDR2 FRNRAP. The CDR3 has 13 residues. Trimming at V came to 5 bases and at J to 6 bases, leaving 0 bases not matched to a gene. CDR3 in DNA: TGTGCTAGTGGTCTAGCGGGAGCCGGGGAGCTGTTTTTT. The encoded protein is CASGLAGAGELFF.

The V gene is TRBV13, the J gene TRBJ2-3; 8 bases fit TRBD2. J lost 5 bases, V lost 7 bases, and 17 bases had no gene match. Germline CDR1 reads PRHDT; CDR2 reads FYEKMQ (reference sequence). The CDR3 loop spans 17 amino acids. CDR3 sequence reads: CASTQGSGGGPGDTQYF. The CDR3 DNA is TGTGCCAGCACCCAGGGCTCGGGGGGGGGCCCTGGAGATACGCAGTATTTT.

The chain combines TRBV7-9 with TRBJ1-2; D ambiguous. The V end lost 1 base, the J end lost 4 bases, and 10 bases lay between the germline ends. The CDR3 runs to 14 residues. CDR1 and CDR2 (germline): SEHNR, FQNEAQ (reference sequence). CDR3 in amino acids: CASSLDPAGYGYTF. The DNA of the CDR3 is TGTGCCAGCAGCTTAGACCCGGCGGGCTATGGCTACACCTTC.

The chain combines TRBV18 with TRBJ1-3; D not certain. The germline gives CDR1 KGHSH, CDR2 LQKENI. The V end was cut by 2 bases, the J end by 4 bases, with 15 bases between. The CDR3 is 16 residues long. In nucleotides, the CDR3 is TGTGCCAGCTCACCATGGAGGGATCCCTCCGGAAACACCATATATTTT. It translates to CASSPWRDPSGNTIYF.

V is TRBV5-1 and J is TRBJ2-3, with 8 nucleotides matching TRBD1. Germline V gives CDR1 SGHRS, CDR2 YFSETQ. The CDR3 has 14 amino acids. The V segment lost 0 bases and the J segment 5 bases; nucleotides outside the gene matches: 2. CDR3 DNA: TGCGCCAGCAGCTTGGGCAGGGGGCAAGATACGCAGTATTTT. Its protein product is CASSLGRGQDTQYF.